The 3 T cell receptor beta chains presented below share a single source sample, sequenced in a study of T-cell memory formation after mild COVID-19. TCRdb re-derived calls from the 5' RACE reads in MiXCR, one entry per CDR3 protein. The table shows 550,000 to 600,000 distinct CDR3 sequences, with roughly 17% occurring only once. Sequenced input: PBMCs or a T cell subset sorted from them (not recorded which). Source of these receptors: an adult woman who had mild COVID-19 (a few samples of this study predate the infection). Cell type and time point are not known.

In this sample, this clonotype turned up a few times. The chain joins TRBV11-2 to TRBJ2-1; D possibly corresponds to TRBD1 (6 bases). CDR1 is SGHAT and CDR2 is FQNNGV in the germline V gene. The V end was cut by 5 bases, the J end by 8 bases, with 10 bases between. This CDR3 has 12 residues. The CDR3 here is CASSAPGDEQFF. The CDR3 nucleotides are TGTGCCAGCAGCGCTCCAGGGGATGAGCAGTTCTTC.

In its sample, this clonotype was seen a few times. The gene calls are TRBV7-2 and TRBJ1-1, with 9 positions matching TRBD1. CDR3 length: 18 residues. Germline CDR1 is SGHTA and CDR2 is FQGNSA. After removal of 5 bases from V and 2 bases from J, the junction contained 15 bases not matched to a gene. CDR3 amino acids: CASSQGIRQGGRNTEAFF. CDR3 nucleotide sequence: TGTGCCAGCAGCCAAGGTATTCGACAGGGGGGACGCAACACTGAAGCTTTCTTT.

This clonotype has only a few counts. The rearrangement links TRBV15 to TRBJ2-7; D possibly matches TRBD1 or TRBD2 (5 bases each). The germline CDR1 and CDR2 sequences are LNHNV and YYDKDF (reference sequence). The CDR3 loop spans 15 amino acids. V gave up 0 bases and J gave up 3 bases, with 12 bases separating them. CDR3: CATSREQGVSYEQYF. CDR3 coding DNA: TGTGCCACCAGCAGAGAGCAGGGAGTGAGCTACGAGCAGTACTTC.